This TCR beta chain came from a study of cytomegalovirus exposure and HLA in healthy donors. Study-wide results and caveats: The finding came from a later analysis; first-cohort TCR clusters tended to co-occur in the roughly 120 validation repertoires. Some TCR beta chains (164 of them) were listed as cytomegalovirus-associated.

The CDR3 loop spans 12 amino acids. Trimming removed 1 base at V and 8 bases at J, with 8 bases between. Germline CDR1 and CDR2: MNHNS and SASEGT. This table comes from immunoSEQ multiplex PCR, and its TCRdb copy is limited to in-frame clones, with some not included. The sample has some 240,000 clones; over 65% are singletons. A note on this clone: Its antigen remains unknown.

Sequenced material: PBMCs. The receptor was isolated from a woman aged 18 to 35 in good health and CMV-seronegative. V usage is TRBV6-1 and J usage is TRBJ1-2; no reliable D call. The CDR3 DNA sequence: TGTGCCAGCAGTGAAGGAATGAGAGGCTACACCTTC. It encodes CASSEGMRGYTF.